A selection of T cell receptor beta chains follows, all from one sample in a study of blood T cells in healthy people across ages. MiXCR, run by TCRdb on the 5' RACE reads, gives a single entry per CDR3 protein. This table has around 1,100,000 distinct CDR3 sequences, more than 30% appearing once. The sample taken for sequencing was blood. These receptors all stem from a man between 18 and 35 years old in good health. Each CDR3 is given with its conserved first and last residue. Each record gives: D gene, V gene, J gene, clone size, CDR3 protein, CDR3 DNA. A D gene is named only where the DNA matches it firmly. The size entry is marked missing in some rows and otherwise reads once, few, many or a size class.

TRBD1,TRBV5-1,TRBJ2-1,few,CASSLGRDRVDNEQFF,TGCGCCAGCAGCTTGGGAAGGGACAGGGTGGACAATGAGCAGTTCTTC
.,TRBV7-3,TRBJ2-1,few,CASSLNGGLPKMFF,TGTGCCAGCAGCTTAAACGGAGGCCTGCCGAAGATGTTCTTC
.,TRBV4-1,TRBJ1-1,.,CASSQDRATDEAFF,TGCGCCAGCAGCCAAGATAGGGCGACAGACGAAGCTTTCTTT
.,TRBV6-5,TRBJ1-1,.,CASSYGTQSFF,TGTGCCAGCAGTTATGGGACTCAGTCTTTCTTT
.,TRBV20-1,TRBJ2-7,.,CSARDMGSSYEQYF,TGCAGTGCTAGAGATATGGGCAGCTCCTACGAGCAGTACTTC
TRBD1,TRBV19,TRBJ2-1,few,CASKKQTGYNEQFF,TGTGCCAGTAAGAAACAGACAGGGTACAATGAGCAGTTCTTC
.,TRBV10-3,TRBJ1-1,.,CAISADRPTEAFF,TGTGCCATCAGCGCAGACAGGCCCACTGAAGCTTTCTTT
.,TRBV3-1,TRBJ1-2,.,CASSQVVRRNSNYGYTF,TGTGCCAGCAGCCAAGTTGTTCGCAGGAATTCTAACTATGGCTACACCTTC
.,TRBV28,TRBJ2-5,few,CASRSQEETQYF,TGTGCCAGCAGGAGCCAAGAAGAGACCCAGTACTTC
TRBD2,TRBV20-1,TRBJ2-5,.,CSARALANYQETQYF,TGCAGTGCTAGAGCACTAGCGAACTACCAAGAGACCCAGTACTTC
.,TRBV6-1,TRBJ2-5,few,CASMDHRETQYF,TGTGCCAGCATGGACCACCGAGAGACCCAGTACTTC
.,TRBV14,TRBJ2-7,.,CASTTDPRKYNEQYF,TGTGCCAGCACCACGGACCCTCGAAAATACAATGAGCAGTACTTC
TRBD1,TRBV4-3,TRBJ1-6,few,CASSQDRGTGRSPLHF,TGCGCCAGCAGCCAAGATAGGGGGACAGGGCGTTCACCCCTCCACTTT
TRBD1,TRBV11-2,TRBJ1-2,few,CASSPRDRGLTRDGYTF,TGTGCCAGCAGCCCCCGGGACAGGGGGCTTACTCGGGATGGCTACACCTTC
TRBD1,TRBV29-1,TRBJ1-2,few,CSVGRDRELYGYTF,TGCAGCGTTGGGCGGGACAGGGAACTTTATGGCTACACCTTC
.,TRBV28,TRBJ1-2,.,CASSLSQIYGGYTF,TGTGCCAGCAGTTTATCACAGATCTACGGGGGCTACACCTTC